The clone carrying this T cell receptor (beta chain) turned up a few times. TCRdb redid the calling of the RT-PCR reads with MiXCR, one entry per CDR3 protein. The sample lists about 570,000 distinct CDR3 sequences, over 9% occurring once. V was pared by 5 bases and J by 2 bases, with 15 bases between. This CDR3 has 15 amino acids. The germline CDR1 and CDR2 sequences are MDHEN and SYDVKM. The data belong to a study of response to subunit inactivated influenza vaccine. These data are also associated with another study on T cells expressing NK-cell markers. That source reports: The authors generated TCR beta cDNA through 5'RACE template switching with UMIs. More than 5 donors carried dominant NKG2C+ clonotypes that made up roughly 1.0-8% of their CD8+ T cells. Topping the CD3+CD56-NKG2C+ fraction as well were these clonotypes, in a few donors.

The V and J genes are TRBV28 and TRBJ1-1; weak D call: TRBD1 (6 bases). The sequenced sample was PBMCs from blood, obtained on the day of vaccination. The source is a man in his fifties who received an inactivated influenza vaccine. Written as DNA, the CDR3 is TGTGCCAGCAGTATCCTAACAGGGCAAAACACTGAAGCTTTCTTT. This codes for CASSILTGQNTEAFF. Drawing the rest from reference TRBV28 and TRBJ1-1, the complete variable domain is DVKVTQSSRYLVKRTGEKVFLECVQDMDHENMFWYRQDPGLGLRLIYFSYDVKMKEKGDIPEGYSVSREKKERFSLILESASTNQTSMYLCASSILTGQNTEAFFGQGTRLTVV.